This T cell receptor (beta chain) derives from a study of spatial heterogeneity in lung cancer. Study-level information: Detection of beta-chain sequences consistently exceeded that of alpha-chain sequences.

Points from the study as a whole: Ubiquitous expanded tumor TCRs were seen in blood more at resection than at follow-up.

The time point is: sample taken at primary tumor resection. Sequencing was performed on whole RNA extracted from tumor and nontumor lung tissue, or from frozen PBMC, and the material was left unsorted. This CDR3 spans 15 amino acids. Germline V gives CDR1 SNHLY, CDR2 FYNNEI. The V end lost 4 bases, the J end lost 5 bases, and 17 bases lay between the germline ends. Single TCR cDNA molecules each had their own unique molecular identifier. TCRdb itself ran the 5' RACE reads through MiXCR, one entry per CDR3 protein. Altogether about 21,000 distinct CDR3 sequences are present, roughly 4.2% being singletons, with the ten largest covering about 7%. This clonotype has a count of ten or more. Antigen unknown.

The input for sequencing was PBMCs, taken at surgery. The rearrangement uses TRBV2 and TRBJ2-5; perhaps TRBD1 as D (5 bases). The TCR comes from a male donor with early-stage non-small cell lung cancer. CDR3 in amino acids: CASSVLQGNQETQYF. The CDR3 DNA reads TGTGCCAGCAGTGTCCTTCAGGGTAATCAGGAGACCCAGTACTTC.